This T cell receptor beta chain is from a study of cytomegalovirus exposure and HLA in healthy donors. This clone came up a few times. As yet, its antigen is unknown. Primers included in the PCR were 60 Vbeta and 13 Jbeta primers. Measured with immunoSEQ multiplex PCR; TCRdb has only the in-frame clones, and not every one. The data hold roughly 120,000 clones, with under 85% observed a single time. General study points: The likely origin of a cluster of highly shared sequence variants was a sequencing artifact. In presence/absence analyses, roughly uniform sequencing depth across donors was assumed. According to an earlier analysis, most TCR beta V segments yielded productive rearrangements about 87% or about 30% of the time. Information on immune exposure was restricted to one variable (CMV serostatus).

Looked up from germline, CDR1 is SQVTM and CDR2 is ANQGSEA. The V and J ends lost 7 bases and 3 bases respectively, with 10 bases between them. The CDR3 extends over 11 amino acids. The TCR comes from a woman in her fifties or sixties in good health and CMV-seropositive. This rearrangement joins TRBV29-1 to TRBJ2-7, with D tentatively TRBD1 (6 bases). The sequencing sample was made of PBMCs. This CDR3 is CSGGHNYEQYF. For the CDR3, the DNA is TGCAGCGGGGGACATAACTACGAGCAGTACTTC.